Listed here are 11 T cell receptor beta chains from one sample, sequenced in a study of OX40 agonist ivuxolimab in advanced cancers. Method: immunoSEQ multiplex PCR; TCRdb's copy keeps in-frame clones and lacks some. Found here are 95,000 to 120,000 clones, less than 95% of them singletons; the top ten hold 0.5% to 0.8%. Sequenced here: CD4+ or CD8+ T cells sorted from blood, sampled in a trial of the OX40 agonist ivuxolimab. These TCRs come from an adult with an advanced solid tumor such as melanoma, head and neck, liver or kidney cancer.

This rearrangement joins TRBV27 to TRBJ1-1, with 9 bases lining up with TRBD1. This CDR3 comprises 13 residues. Germline V gives CDR1 MNHEY, CDR2 SMNVEV (reference sequence). The V and J ends lost 5 bases and 7 bases, in that order; junction bases with no gene match: 5. The CDR3 here is CASSPGQGFEAFF. The DNA of the CDR3 is TGTGCCAGCAGTCCGGGACAGGGATTTGAAGCTTTCTTT.

Details on this clone: This specimen includes other DNA sequences encoding the same CDR3. The J gene is TRBJ2-5, the V gene TRBV5-1; D perhaps matches TRBD1 (6 bases). The CDR3 sequence is 14 residues long. Trimming left V 0 bases short and J 2 bases short, with 8 bases between. Germline V gene data show CDR1 as SGHRS and CDR2 as YFSETQ. The CDR3, as DNA: TGCGCCAGCAGCTTGGGGACAGCTCAAGAGACCCAGTACTTC. It is translated as CASSLGTAQETQYF.

The genes are TRBV11-2 and TRBJ2-7, with 10 bases lining up with TRBD1. Germline V lookup: CDR1 SGHAT, CDR2 FQNNGV. The CDR3 runs to 16 residues. The V segment lost 0 bases and the J segment 3 bases; nucleotides outside the gene matches: 5. The CDR3 loop is CASSLDQTGGHYEQYF. CDR3 nucleotide sequence: TGTGCCAGCAGCTTAGATCAGACAGGGGGCCACTACGAGCAGTACTTC. The whole variable domain, filled in from reference TRBV11-2 and TRBJ2-7, reads EAGVAQSPRYKIIEKRQSVAFWCNPISGHATLYWYQQILGQGPKLLIQFQNNGVVDDSQLPKDRFSAERLKGVDSTLKIQPAKLEDSAVYLCASSLDQTGGHYEQYFGPGTRLTVT.

This clone showed up just once. The sample carries other DNA sequences with the same CDR3. This rearrangement joins TRBV9 to TRBJ1-1; D gene uncertain. Per the germline V gene, CDR1 is SGDLS and CDR2 is YYNGEE. CDR3 length: 13 amino acids. Deletions cut 2 bases from V and 0 bases from J, with 5 bases between. The CDR3 sequence is CASSVGMNTEAFF. CDR3 coding DNA: TGTGCCAGCAGCGTGGGGATGAACACTGAAGCTTTCTTT.

The gene calls are TRBV5-5 and TRBJ1-2, with TRBD1 as a possible D gene (5 bases). The CDR3 length is 13 residues. The germline V gene has CDR1 SGHKS and CDR2 YYEKEE (reference sequence). With 0 bases removed from V and 3 bases from J, the gap between germline ends came to 6 bases. For the CDR3, the DNA is TGTGCCAGCAGCTTGGGCAGGGACTATGGCTACACCTTC. This encodes CASSLGRDYGYTF.

The chain is built from TRBV5-1 and TRBJ2-7; possible D gene TRBD1, 6 bases. Trimming removed 3 bases from V and 0 bases from J, with 10 bases in between. The CDR3 covers 14 residues. The V gene's germline CDR1 is SGHRS and CDR2 YFSETQ. CDR3: CASSSRTASYEQYF. The CDR3 nucleotides are TGCGCCAGCAGCTCAAGGACAGCCTCCTACGAGCAGTACTTC.

This clone showed up just once. In nucleotides, the CDR3 is TGTGCCAGCAGCTACTATAGGGGTCCGGGACACACTAGCAATCAGCCCCAGCATTTT. Its protein product is CASSYYRGPGHTSNQPQHF. The V gene is TRBV21-1, the J gene TRBJ1-5; no check of the table's D call, TRBD1, against the DNA was made. TRBV21-1 is described as a pseudogene. The CDR3 is 19 amino acids.

This clone was observed a handful of times. CDR3 in amino acids: CASTGNTEAFF. The CDR3 coding sequence is TGTGCCAGCACAGGAAACACTGAAGCTTTCTTT. The rearrangement joins TRBV19 to TRBJ1-1; D perhaps matches TRBD1 (5 bases). The V end was cut by 9 bases, the J end by 2 bases, with 7 bases between. The germline gives CDR1 LNHDA, CDR2 SQIVND (reference sequence). This CDR3 has 11 amino acids.

The chain links TRBV6-4 to TRBJ2-1, with a weak D call TRBD2 (5 bases). Germline V gives CDR1 MRHNA, CDR2 SNTAGT. V was cut by 5 bases and J by 9 bases, with 17 bases left in between. The CDR3 consists of 14 residues. CDR3 amino acids: CASSSEGWLGEQFF. In nucleotides, the CDR3 is TGTGCCAGCAGTTCCGAGGGATGGTTGGGTGAGCAGTTCTTC.

The rearrangement joins TRBV30 to TRBJ1-4; TRBD1 might be the D (5 bases). The CDR3 spans 14 residues. Germline V gene data show CDR1 as GTSNPN and CDR2 as SVGIG (reference sequence). Trimming removed 5 bases from V and 4 bases from J, with 14 bases in between. The CDR3 region has the DNA TGTGCCTGGGGCGAAGGGGTTCTTAATGAAAAACTGTTTTTT. Translating gives CAWGEGVLNEKLFF.

The chain is built from TRBV11-1 and TRBJ2-3, with D perhaps TRBD2 (5 bases). Germline V gene lookup returns CDR1 SGHAT and CDR2 FQDESV (reference sequence). Trimming removed 1 base from V and 0 bases from J, with 11 bases in between. This CDR3 comprises 16 residues. CDR3 nucleotide sequence: TGTGCCAGCAGCTTAGGTCTAGCCCTGAGCACAGATACGCAGTATTTT. Translating it yields CASSLGLALSTDTQYF.